Listed below are T cell receptor beta chains from one sample, sequenced in a study of blood T cells in healthy people across ages. Each CDR3 protein is one row after TCRdb ran MiXCR on the 5' RACE reads. Among some 1.4 million distinct CDR3 sequences, roughly 40% were seen once, and the ten largest hold 7.9%. The specimen sequenced was blood. All receptors come from a young woman in good health. The CDR3 runs from the conserved cysteine through the conserved F or W. The D gene is left open where the match is weak. Clone size, where shown, is once, few, many, or a class for clones that have expanded.

D	V	size	J	DNA	CDR3
NA	TRBV4-2	NA	TRBJ2-5	TGTGCCAGCAGCCAAGAAACCGAAGAGACCCAGTACTTC	CASSQETEETQYF
TRBD2	TRBV20-1	NA	TRBJ2-5	TGCAGTGCTAGAGCACGGGAGGTAGCGCGTCGGGAGACCCAGTACTTC	CSARAREVARRETQYF
NA	TRBV6-5	NA	TRBJ1-2	TGTGCCAGAAGTTACACCCGATCAGGGATGGCTAACTATGGCTACACCTTC	CARSYTRSGMANYGYTF
NA	TRBV6-5	NA	TRBJ1-2	TGTGCCAGCAGTTACCGGGGGGCGGCCCCCTATGGCTACACCTTC	CASSYRGAAPYGYTF
NA	TRBV7-2	NA	TRBJ2-1	TGTGCCAGCAGCTCAAAACAAGAGCCCGGAGGTGAGCAGTTCTTC	CASSSKQEPGGEQFF
NA	TRBV29-1	NA	TRBJ2-2	TGCAGCGTTGATTCACAGGCCGCCAAAGGGGAGCTGTTTTTT	CSVDSQAAKGELFF
NA	TRBV6-2/TRBV6-3	few	TRBJ1-1	TGTGCCAGCAGTTACTGGACGGGGAACACTGAAGCTTTCTTT	CASSYWTGNTEAFF
NA	TRBV7-3	NA	TRBJ2-2	TGTGCCAGCAGCCCTTCCGGGAATCGGGGGCTGTTTTTT	CASSPSGNRGLFF
NA	TRBV10-3	few	TRBJ2-7	TGTGCCATCAGCTCCCCGAGGGGGATTGTTACGAACGAGCAGTACTTC	CAISSPRGIVTNEQYF
NA	TRBV27	NA	TRBJ1-1	TGTGCCAGCAGTCATGGGGAGTGGGGGCCAGGGGCTTTCTTT	CASSHGEWGPGAFF
TRBD1	TRBV20-1	few	TRBJ2-4	TGCAGTGCTTCTCCGGGACAGGGCGTTCAGTACTTC	CSASPGQGVQYF
TRBD1	TRBV20-1	once	TRBJ1-4	TGCAGTGTAGGACAGGCGGACGAAAAACTGTTTTTT	CSVGQADEKLFF
NA	TRBV4-1	NA	TRBJ2-7	TGCGCCAGCAGCCAAGGTTCCCGGACCGAGCAGTACTTC	CASSQGSRTEQYF
TRBD2	TRBV9	NA	TRBJ2-3	TGTGCCAGCAGCGTGGGGACTAGCGGACACACAGATACGCAGTATTTT	CASSVGTSGHTDTQYF
NA	TRBV27	few	TRBJ2-1	TGTGCCAGCAGTCCAGGGTTGGGTGAGCAGTTCTTC	CASSPGLGEQFF
NA	TRBV6-1	NA	TRBJ2-7	TGTGCCAGCACGGCAGGGGCAAGCGAGCAGTACTTC	CASTAGASEQYF
TRBD2	TRBV6-1	few	TRBJ2-5	TGTGCCAGCAGTGTACTAGCGGGGGGTGGAGAGACCCAGTACTTC	CASSVLAGGGETQYF
NA	TRBV29-1	NA	TRBJ1-2	TGCAGCGCCCCCGGCGAGATTAACTATGGCTACACCTTC	CSAPGEINYGYTF
NA	TRBV3-1	NA	TRBJ1-2	TGTGCCAGCAGCCTCTCCGACACCGGACTCTATGGCTACACCTTC	CASSLSDTGLYGYTF
NA	TRBV6-1	once	TRBJ2-7	TGTGCCAGCAGTGAATTTGTACTCTCCTACGAGCAGTACTTC	CASSEFVLSYEQYF
NA	TRBV6-1	few	TRBJ1-1	TGTGCCAGCAGTGCAAACATGAACACTGAAGCTTTCTTT	CASSANMNTEAFF
NA	TRBV3-1	NA	TRBJ2-5	TGTGCCAGCAGCCATCTAGGACTGAAAGAGACCCAGTACTTC	CASSHLGLKETQYF
NA	TRBV6-6	few	TRBJ1-5	TGTGCCAGCAGGCGAACGGGCCAGGATAGCAATCAGCCCCAGCATTTT	CASRRTGQDSNQPQHF
NA	TRBV2	NA	TRBJ2-2	TGTGCCAGCAGTGAGGGAGAGACTTTCTTGAACACCGGGGAGCTGTTTTTT	CASSEGETFLNTGELFF
NA	TRBV7-9	few	TRBJ2-1	TGTGCTGTCCCGCGGCAGTCCCACAATGAGCAGTTCTTC	CAVPRQSHNEQFF
NA	TRBV7-3	NA	TRBJ1-2	TGTGCCAGCAGCCCTACGATCTCGGGAGATGGCTACACCTTC	CASSPTISGDGYTF
NA	TRBV2	NA	TRBJ2-5	TGTGCCAGCAGGGGGGTGGAGACCCAGTACTTC	CASRGVETQYF
NA	TRBV9	NA	TRBJ2-7	TGTGCCAGCAGCGTAGGGGATGAACGGGGGGCGCTTGAGCAGTACTTC	CASSVGDERGALEQYF
TRBD1	TRBV4-1	once	TRBJ1-2	TGCGCCAGCAGCCAAGAGGGTGGGACAGGGGACGGCTACACCTTC	CASSQEGGTGDGYTF
NA	TRBV15	NA	TRBJ2-7	TGTGCCACCAGCAGCTACACCGGTTCCTACGAGCAGTACTTC	CATSSYTGSYEQYF
NA	TRBV5-6	NA	TRBJ1-6	TGTGCCAGCAAACGTTACTCCGGGACAACGGGGAGTTCACCCCTCCACTTT	CASKRYSGTTGSSPLHF
TRBD1	TRBV7-9	NA	TRBJ1-5	TGTGCCAGCAGCTTAGAAGACAGGGGAGACAATAGCAATCAGCCCCAGCATTTT	CASSLEDRGDNSNQPQHF
NA	TRBV10-3	few	TRBJ1-5	TGTGCCATCAGTGAGTCGTCGGGGAGTCAGCCCCAGCATTTT	CAISESSGSQPQHF
NA	TRBV30	NA	TRBJ1-2	TGTGCCTGGAGTAGCCCGAGAGTTAATGGCTACACCTTC	CAWSSPRVNGYTF
TRBD1	TRBV3-1	NA	TRBJ1-2	TGTGCCAGCAGCCAAGGGACAGGGCTTAACTATGGCTACACCTTC	CASSQGTGLNYGYTF
TRBD1	TRBV25-1	NA	TRBJ2-4	TGTGCCAGCAGTGCGGGGACAGGGACCAAAAACATTCAGTACTTC	CASSAGTGTKNIQYF
TRBD2	TRBV9	NA	TRBJ2-3	TGTGCCAGCAGCGATGGACTAGTCAGTTCAGATACGCAGTATTTT	CASSDGLVSSDTQYF
NA	TRBV27	NA	TRBJ1-1	TGTGCCAGCAGATACAGGGAAGGAACTGAAGCTTTCTTT	CASRYREGTEAFF
TRBD2	TRBV6-2/TRBV6-3	NA	TRBJ2-1	TGTGCCAGCAGTTTCCTGAGCCCCCCGCTAGCGGGAGGTCGGCCTAACTACAATGAGCAGTTCTTC	CASSFLSPPLAGGRPNYNEQFF
NA	TRBV7-2	NA	TRBJ2-5	TGTGCCAGCAGCTTAGGTCCGCGGAGCAAAGAGACCCAGTACTTC	CASSLGPRSKETQYF
NA	TRBV28	NA	TRBJ1-6	TGTGCCAGCACAGACCAGAATTCACCCCTCCACTTT	CASTDQNSPLHF
TRBD2	TRBV19	NA	TRBJ2-7	TGTGCCAGTAGTCCGACTAGCTCTCGTGACGAGCAGTACTTC	CASSPTSSRDEQYF
NA	TRBV6-5	NA	TRBJ1-6	TGTGCCAGCACCCCTAAGGTTTTAGGACCCCTCCACTTT	CASTPKVLGPLHF
TRBD2	TRBV5-1	NA	TRBJ2-3	TGCGCCAGCAGCTCACAGGACGGCGGGGGGACCACAGATACGCAGTATTTT	CASSSQDGGGTTDTQYF
TRBD2	TRBV20-1	few	TRBJ2-1	TGCAGTGCTCCGGGCCAGCGGGAGATGAGCTCCTACAATGAGCAGTTCTTC	CSAPGQREMSSYNEQFF
TRBD1	TRBV6-6	NA	TRBJ2-5	TGTGCCAGCAGTCGACAGGGTCAAGGTGGGAATGAGCAGTACTTC	CASSRQGQGGNEQYF